These 19 T cell receptor beta chains share one sample of origin, sequenced in a study of beta chain features in type 1 diabetes. General study points: Shortening that was moderate but significant affected the TCRB CDR3s of Type 1 diabetes patients in all four CD4+ subsets.

For these receptors, no antigen is known. The investigators reverse transcribed all of the isolated RNA, so they sequenced expressed TCRB transcripts. Clones were sequenced by immunoSEQ multiplex PCR, and TCRdb holds only the in-frame ones, with some missing. The table shows about 230,000 clones, with 16% occurring only once. Sequencing input: naive CD4+ T cells from blood. These receptor sequences come from a man aged 25-45 years with type 1 diabetes.

CDR3 amino acids: CASSQDGTGRYEQYF. As DNA, the CDR3 is TGCGCCAGCAGCCAAGACGGGACAGGGCGTTACGAGCAGTACTTC. This chain uses TRBV4-3 with TRBJ2-7; 9 nucleotides match TRBD1. V lost 0 bases, J lost 4 bases, and 4 bases stayed unmatched. The CDR3 consists of 15 residues. Germline V gene lookup returns CDR1 LGHNA and CDR2 YSLEER.

This chain connects TRBV21-1 to TRBJ1-5. TRBV21-1 is deemed a pseudogene. The CDR3 is 14 residues long. The CDR3 reads CASRAGARNQPQHF. CDR3 coding DNA: TGTGCCAGCAGAGCGGGAGCTCGGAATCAGCCCCAGCATTTT.

The genes are TRBV7-2 and TRBJ2-5; D is perhaps TRBD2 (5 bases). There are 14 residues in the CDR3. Germline V gives CDR1 SGHTA, CDR2 FQGNSA. Trimming took off 6 bases at V and 5 bases at J, with 16 bases between the two ends. The CDR3 region is CASSPGRPGETQYF. CDR3 in DNA: TGTGCCAGCAGTCCTGGACGGCCGGGGGAGACCCAGTACTTC.

V gene TRBV5-1 combines with J gene TRBJ2-7; D may be TRBD2 (6 bases). V was pared by 2 bases and J by 1 base, with 13 bases between. Germline CDR1 is SGHRS and CDR2 is YFSETQ. The CDR3 is 15 amino acids. The DNA of the CDR3 is TGCGCCAGCAGCTTTATGGGCGGACTATCCTACGAGCAGTACTTC. This gives the protein CASSFMGGLSYEQYF.

The chain employs TRBV25-1 and TRBJ2-7; 9 positions match TRBD1. The CDR3 length is 15 residues. The trim removed 6 bases at V and 2 bases at J, leaving 8 bases unmatched. The germline V gene encodes CDR1 MGHDK and CDR2 SYGVNS. In nucleotides, the CDR3 is TGTGCCAGCAGCGCAGCGGGACAGGGTACCTACGAGCAGTACTTC. Translation: CASSAAGQGTYEQYF.

In its sample, this clone was seen a few times. The V and J genes are TRBV7-7 and TRBJ2-5; D is undetermined. This CDR3 is built from 15 residues. V gave up 7 bases and J gave up 5 bases, with 20 bases separating them. Per germline, CDR1 SSHAT and CDR2 FNYEAQ (reference sequence). The CDR3 bases are TGTGCCAGCAAGGGCTTAAATCATGAAGGGGAGACCCAGTACTTC. It codes for CASKGLNHEGETQYF.

Concerning this clone itself: In the same sample, other DNA sequences code for this CDR3. The gene calls are TRBV29-1 and TRBJ2-3, with D perhaps matching TRBD1 (5 bases). This CDR3 contains 12 residues. Germline CDR1 reads SQVTM; CDR2 reads ANQGSEA. The V and J ends lost 6 bases and 0 bases respectively, with 7 bases between them. This chain's CDR3 is CSVRASTDTQYF. CDR3 sequence (DNA): TGCAGCGTCAGGGCTAGCACAGATACGCAGTATTTT.

V usage is TRBV28 and J usage is TRBJ1-2, with D perhaps TRBD1 (5 bases). Per germline, CDR1 MDHEN and CDR2 SYDVKM. The CDR3 contains 12 residues. V lost 5 bases, J lost 7 bases, and 11 bases lay in between. The CDR3 sequence is CASSLLQGGYTF. The CDR3 bases are TGTGCCAGCAGTCTCCTCCAGGGTGGCTACACCTTC.

The chain carries TRBV7-9 and TRBJ1-1; 8 bases are shared with TRBD1. The CDR3 is 14 residues long. Losses at the gene ends were 1 base for V and 4 bases for J; bases not matched to a gene: 2. Germline V gene sequence: CDR1 SEHNR, CDR2 FQNEAQ (reference sequence). In DNA, the CDR3 is TGTGCCAGCAGCTTAGGACAGGGGAGCACTGAAGCTTTCTTT. Protein: CASSLGQGSTEAFF.

This clone was seen a handful of times. CDR3 residues: CASSHGLAGTGELFF. DNA of the CDR3: TGTGCCAGCAGCCACGGACTAGCGGGCACCGGGGAGCTGTTTTTT. V usage is TRBV9 and J usage is TRBJ2-2, with 11 bases that match TRBD2. From germline, CDR1 is SGDLS and CDR2 YYNGEE. The CDR3 is made up of 15 amino acids. The trim removed 4 bases at V and 4 bases at J, leaving 3 bases unmatched.

The chain joins TRBV5-1 to TRBJ2-3; D perhaps matches TRBD1 (5 bases). V was pared by 4 bases and J by 0 bases, with 9 bases between. From germline, CDR1 is SGHRS and CDR2 YFSETQ. The CDR3 totals 14 residues. CDR3 sequence (DNA): TGCGCCAGCAGCACAGGACGGAGCACAGATACGCAGTATTTT. This encodes CASSTGRSTDTQYF.

This clone came up a few times. V is TRBV11-2 and J is TRBJ1-1; maybe TRBD1 (6 bases). This CDR3 is 15 amino acids long. Germline V lookup: CDR1 SGHAT, CDR2 FQNNGV. Trimming cost V 0 bases and J 5 bases, with 13 bases left between them. The CDR3 DNA reads TGTGCCAGCAGCTTAGAGCAGGGGTCTGGTACTGAAGCTTTCTTT. The encoded protein is CASSLEQGSGTEAFF.

The chain uses TRBV13 and TRBJ2-7, with TRBD1 matching over 7 bases. J gave up 3 bases and V 6 bases, and 5 bases lay outside the gene matches. Germline V gives CDR1 PRHDT, CDR2 FYEKMQ (reference sequence). The CDR3 is 13 amino acids. CDR3: CASSRRQGYEQYF. The CDR3 DNA reads as TGTGCCAGCAGTCGGAGACAGGGCTACGAGCAGTACTTC.

For this clone: At the DNA level, this CDR3 is encoded by other sequences in the same sample as well. The CDR3 nucleotides are TGCGCCAGCAGCTTGGCCGCGGAGACCCAGTACTTC. This gives the protein CASSLAAETQYF. V usage is TRBV5-1 and J usage is TRBJ2-5, with D unresolved. The germline gives CDR1 SGHRS, CDR2 YFSETQ. Between the trimmed V and J ends, which lost 0 bases and 5 bases, there was a span of 5 bases. The CDR3 has 12 residues.

This clone occurred a few times. This chain uses TRBV4-2 with TRBJ2-4; D not resolved. The CDR3 runs to 15 residues. Deletions cut 0 bases from V and 7 bases from J, with 13 bases between. Germline V gene data show CDR1 as LGHNA and CDR2 as YNFKEQ. CDR3 sequence reads: CASSQDKFGRNIQYF. The CDR3 DNA follows: TGTGCCAGCAGCCAAGATAAGTTCGGAAGGAACATTCAGTACTTC.

In its sample, this clone was seen a few times. The J gene is TRBJ2-3, the V gene TRBV10-3; possible D gene TRBD1, 6 bases. Looked up from germline, CDR1 is ENHRY and CDR2 is SYGVKD. The CDR3 has 16 residues. V was trimmed by 6 bases and J by 0 bases, leaving 16 bases between them. Here the CDR3 DNA reads TGTGCCATCAGCCGAAGCCCGACAGGCAGCACAGATACGCAGTATTTT. Its translation: CAISRSPTGSTDTQYF.

This chain uses TRBV4-3 with TRBJ2-1; D is tentatively TRBD1 or TRBD2 (5 bases each). This CDR3 has 15 amino acids. Germline loops: CDR1 LGHNA, CDR2 YSLEER. Trimming left V 0 bases short and J 7 bases short, with 13 bases between. The CDR3 reads CASSQDVYWGNEQFF. CDR3 DNA: TGCGCCAGCAGCCAAGACGTATACTGGGGGAATGAGCAGTTCTTC.

This clone was counted between two and nine times. Other DNA sequences from this sample encode an identical CDR3 as well. DNA for the CDR3: TGCGCCAGCAGCTTGGTCCAAGAGACCCAGTACTTC. This translates into CASSLVQETQYF. The chain is built from TRBV5-1 and TRBJ2-5; unclear D gene. Trimming took 0 bases from V and 1 from J, leaving 1 base between them. Germline V gene sequence: CDR1 SGHRS, CDR2 YFSETQ. The CDR3 extends over 12 amino acids.

This rearrangement joins TRBV7-2 to TRBJ1-5; TRBD1 agrees at 8 bases. After removal of 6 bases from V and 6 bases from J, the junction contained 7 bases not matched to a gene. The CDR3 runs to 14 residues. Germline V gene data show CDR1 as SGHTA and CDR2 as FQGNSA. The CDR3 coding sequence is TGTGCCAGCAGGGACAGGGATGAGAGTCAGCCCCAGCATTTT. Translated, it gives CASRDRDESQPQHF.